This T cell receptor (beta chain) was sequenced for a study of CD8+CD57+ T cells in acquired aplastic anemia. Study-level background: The study obtained an average of roughly 3 ug of DNA from sorted CD4+ and CD8+ cells. Broader study findings: Some 29 CD8+ CDR3 sequences were shared between patients and controls. Patient and control CD8+ Simpson's diversity was not significantly different.

It was patients with CD8+CD57+ cell expansion by flow cytometry who were chosen for sequencing. Blood came from patients not yet given any therapy. Genomic DNA provided the template from which TCR beta VDJ and CDR3 profiles were obtained. One entry per CDR3 protein results from TCRdb running MiXCR on the reads. The repertoire holds around 250,000 distinct CDR3 sequences, 82% seen once, with 40% to 55% in the top ten. The CDR3 is 16 residues long. V was clipped by 0 bases and J by 3 bases, with 12 bases between them. CDR1 and CDR2 (germline): LGHNA, YNFKEQ. This clonotype was found many times. Antigen unknown.

The receptor's source is a human donor with aplastic anemia. The sequencing input was sorted CD4+, CD8+, or CD8+CD57+ T cells (not recorded which) from PBMCs. The chain couples TRBV4-2 to TRBJ2-1; the D gene is possibly TRBD2 (7 bases). CDR3 sequence (DNA): TGTGCCAGCAGCCAAGAGCGAGGGGGGGACTACAATGAGCAGTTCTTC. It codes for CASSQERGGDYNEQFF.